The 15 T cell receptor beta chains below all came from one sample that was sequenced in a study of blood T cell repertoires in COVID-19. TCRdb's table, derived via immunoSEQ multiplex PCR, lists solely in-frame clones and lacks some. Among hundreds of thousands of clones, 70% to 90% were seen once, and the ten largest hold 0.95% to 1.5%. Material for sequencing was peripheral blood. These TCRs come from a man aged 40-49 years with acute or convalescent COVID-19.

This sequence joins TRBV27 and TRBJ1-2; 11 positions agree with TRBD1. Trimming took 6 bases from V and 3 from J; bases not matched to a gene: 9. The CDR3 sequence is 16 residues long. Germline CDR1 MNHEY, CDR2 SMNVEV (reference sequence). CDR3 DNA sequence: TGTGCCAGCAGCCGGACAGGGGGCGGCTTGGACTATGGCTACACCTTC. Its translation: CASSRTGGGLDYGYTF.

This clone was seen a handful of times. The genes are TRBV5-4 and TRBJ2-5; D is uncertain. Germline-derived CDR1 and CDR2 are SGHNT and YYREEE (reference sequence). V lost 2 bases and J 2 bases, leaving 13 bases between the germline ends. CDR3 length: 15 amino acids. CDR3 amino acids: CASSFDVGAQETQYF. DNA of the CDR3: TGTGCCAGCAGCTTTGATGTAGGAGCACAAGAGACCCAGTACTTC.

J is TRBJ2-7 and V is TRBV30; 10 bases are a match to TRBD1. The CDR3 totals 12 residues. Unmatched junction bases numbered 1, after V lost 5 bases and J lost 3 bases. Germline V gene sequence: CDR1 GTSNPN, CDR2 SVGIG (reference sequence). The CDR3 reads CAWGTGDYEQYF. For the CDR3, the DNA is TGTGCCTGGGGGACAGGGGACTACGAGCAGTACTTC.

The chain is built from TRBV11-1 and TRBJ2-1, with 11 bases matching TRBD2. V was clipped by 4 bases and J by 7 bases; unmatched bases: 6. Per the germline V gene, CDR1 is SGHAT and CDR2 is FQDESV (reference sequence). CDR3 size: 15 residues. The CDR3 spells CASSSLAGANNEQFF. CDR3 nucleotides: TGTGCCAGCAGCTCACTAGCGGGGGCCAATAATGAGCAGTTCTTC.

This chain connects TRBV6-5 to TRBJ1-3; D perhaps matches TRBD1 (6 bases). The CDR3 has 13 amino acids. V was pared by 8 bases and J by 6 bases, with 14 bases between. The V gene's germline CDR1 is MNHEY and CDR2 SVGAGI. CDR3 sequence: CASGQTSKNTIYF. In nucleotides, the CDR3 is TGTGCCAGCGGACAGACGTCCAAAAACACCATATATTTT.

The chain uses TRBV6-1 and TRBJ1-1, with 8 bases fitting TRBD1. CDR1 and CDR2 (germline): MNHNS, SASEGT. After removal of 2 bases from V and 3 bases from J, the junction contained 11 bases not matched to a gene. CDR3 length equals 17 residues. CDR3 sequence: CASSEHRDRSRYTEAFF. The CDR3 nucleotides are TGTGCCAGCAGTGAACATAGGGACAGGTCAAGGTACACTGAAGCTTTCTTT.

The rearrangement uses TRBV12-3 or TRBV12-4 and TRBJ1-1; possibly TRBD1 for D (5 bases). The CDR3 spans 12 residues. Trimming pared 5 bases from V and 8 bases from J, leaving 12 bases between. The CDR3, as DNA: TGTGCCAGCAGTGGGGGGACCCCAGAAGCTTTCTTT. Translated: CASSGGTPEAFF.

The chain links TRBV5-4 to TRBJ2-7; 9 nucleotides agree with TRBD2. Trimming removed 2 bases from V and 2 bases from J; junction bases left unmatched: 14. The CDR3 contains 18 residues. Germline CDR1 is SGHNT and CDR2 is YYREEE (reference sequence). CDR3 in DNA: TGTGCCAGCAGCTTTGGGGTTAGCGGGAGCCCCCCTACCTACGAGCAGTACTTC. The encoded protein is CASSFGVSGSPPTYEQYF.

This chain uses TRBV19 with TRBJ2-2, with 13 nucleotides matching TRBD2. This CDR3 has 17 amino acids. Germline V gene lookup returns CDR1 LNHDA and CDR2 SQIVND (reference sequence). Trimming cost V 3 bases and J 7 bases; bases outside gene matches: 8. The chain's CDR3 is CASSIGLAGVEVGELFF. CDR3 DNA: TGTGCCAGTAGTATCGGACTAGCGGGAGTGGAAGTCGGGGAGCTGTTTTTT.

The chain employs TRBV30 and TRBJ1-2, with TRBD1 matching 11 bases. This CDR3 is 15 amino acids long. The V gene end was trimmed by 1 base and the J gene end by 8 bases; junction bases not matched to a gene: 9. In germline, CDR1 is GTSNPN, CDR2 SVGIG (reference sequence). CDR3 DNA: TGTGCCTGGAGTGACCTCCGGGACAGGGGGATGGGCTACACCTTC. It encodes CAWSDLRDRGMGYTF.

This clone was seen a few times. The chain recombines TRBV6-5 with TRBJ2-7, with TRBD1 matching over 7 bases. Germline CDR1 MNHEY, CDR2 SVGAGI. The CDR3 has 12 amino acids. Trimming at V came to 8 bases and at J to 5 bases, leaving 6 bases not matched to a gene. This chain's CDR3 is CASGDRVNEQYF. CDR3 bases: TGTGCCAGCGGCGACAGGGTCAACGAGCAGTACTTC.

V and J are TRBV6-6 and TRBJ1-1; 7 nucleotides line up with TRBD1. V trimming: 0 bases; J trimming: 4 bases; junction bases outside the gene matches: 2. CDR1 is MNHNY and CDR2 is SVGAGI in the germline V gene (reference sequence). This CDR3 is built from 14 residues. CDR3: CASSYSPGGTEAFF. The CDR3 DNA reads as TGTGCCAGCAGTTACTCGCCAGGGGGCACTGAAGCTTTCTTT.

The table lists this clone with a count of one. The V call is TRBV5-8, the J call TRBJ1-1, with a possible D match to TRBD1 (5 bases). CDR3 length: 14 residues. V lost 0 bases, J lost 4 bases, and 10 bases lay in between. From germline, CDR1 is SGHTS and CDR2 YDEGEE. The CDR3 here is CASSLAGGATEAFF. The CDR3 DNA reads as TGTGCCAGCAGCTTGGCTGGAGGGGCCACTGAAGCTTTCTTT.

This rearrangement joins TRBV6-6 to TRBJ2-7; no definite D call. V lost 6 bases, J lost 0 bases, and 15 bases lay in between. This CDR3 has 15 residues. The germline V gene has CDR1 MNHNY and CDR2 SVGAGI (reference sequence). CDR3 amino acids: CASSRFVGSSYEQYF. CDR3 coding DNA: TGTGCCAGCAGCCGTTTCGTGGGCTCCTCCTACGAGCAGTACTTC.

This chain connects TRBV5-1 to TRBJ2-3, with 12 bases fitting TRBD2. This CDR3 is 16 amino acids long. V lost 3 bases, J lost 6 bases, and 8 bases stayed unmatched. Germline CDR1 and CDR2: SGHRS and YFSETQ. In DNA form, the CDR3 reads TGCGCCAGCAGCTCGGGGACTAGCGGGCCCGGGGATACGCAGTATTTT. Encoded protein: CASSSGTSGPGDTQYF.